Shown below are 13 T cell receptor beta chains from a single sample sequenced in a study of T cell responses to AZD1222 COVID-19 vaccine. Repertoires were generated with immunoSEQ multiplex PCR, while TCRdb's copy carries only in-frame clones and drops some. The data show over 100,000 clones, approximately 90% seen once. Sequencing was performed on peripheral blood, taken on day 0 of AZD1222 vaccination. The receptors shown here come from an adult in good health.

The J gene is TRBJ1-6, the V gene TRBV28; 11 nucleotides match TRBD1. Trimming at V came to 3 bases and at J to 11 bases, leaving 6 bases not matched to a gene. The CDR3 sequence is 15 residues long. Germline CDR1 is MDHEN and CDR2 is SYDVKM. The chain's CDR3 is CASSFLGTGGAPLHF. The CDR3 DNA reads TGTGCCAGCAGTTTCTTAGGGACAGGGGGAGCACCCCTCCACTTT.

To note about this clone: The junction and the germline gene differ at one end; a read error may be behind it. The V gene is TRBV6-2 or TRBV6-3, the J gene TRBJ2-3; 10 bases line up with TRBD1. The CDR3 sequence is 17 residues long. The germline V gene encodes CDR1 MNHEY and CDR2 SVGEGT. Written as DNA, the CDR3 is TGTGCCAGCAGCTACTGGGACAGGGGAGGAGGTGGAGATACGCAGTATTTT. Its translation is CASSYWDRGGGGDTQYF.

The chain has TRBV28 and TRBJ2-7, with D possibly matching TRBD2 (6 bases). Trimming removed 6 bases at V and 2 bases at J, with 14 bases between. This CDR3 is 14 amino acids long. Germline lookup yields CDR1 MDHEN and CDR2 SYDVKM. The DNA for the CDR3 is TGTGCCAGCAGCCTCGGTGGAGGGCCCTACGAGCAGTACTTC. Protein product: CASSLGGGPYEQYF.

This clone showed up just a few times. The chain carries TRBV7-8 and TRBJ1-2; D unclear. With 2 bases removed from V and 8 bases from J, the gap between germline ends came to 12 bases. Per the germline V gene, CDR1 is SGHVS and CDR2 is FQNEAQ. The CDR3 consists of 13 residues. CDR3: CASSLSQQGGYTF. In DNA, the CDR3 is TGTGCCAGCAGCTTAAGCCAGCAAGGAGGCTACACCTTC.

The chain has TRBV30 and TRBJ1-6; D perhaps matches TRBD1 (6 bases). V was shortened by 1 base and J by 7 bases, with 14 bases between the two germline ends. CDR1 is GTSNPN, CDR2 SVGIG, per germline (reference sequence). This CDR3 comprises 15 residues. In DNA form, the CDR3 reads TGTGCCTGGAGTGGGACAGACCTTTTCAATTCACCCCTCCACTTT. Translating it yields CAWSGTDLFNSPLHF. The complete variable domain, with remaining parts taken from reference TRBV30 and TRBJ1-6, reads SQTIHQWPATLVQPVGSPLSLECTVEGTSNPNLYWYRQAAGRGLQLLFYSVGIGQISSEVPQNLSASRPQDRQFILSSKKLLLSDSGFYLCAWSGTDLFNSPLHFGNGTRLTVT.

V is TRBV7-3 and J is TRBJ2-1; 15 bases fit TRBD2. The germline V gene has CDR1 SGHTA and CDR2 FQGTGA. The CDR3 extends over 19 amino acids. V trimming: 4 bases; J trimming: 0 bases; junction bases outside the gene matches: 7. CDR3 sequence: CASSSTPGLAGGSYNEQFF. CDR3 DNA sequence: TGTGCCAGCAGCTCCACTCCGGGACTAGCGGGAGGCTCCTACAATGAGCAGTTCTTC.

The chain couples TRBV30 to TRBJ1-3; 8 positions match TRBD1. CDR1 and CDR2 (germline): GTSNPN, SVGIG (reference sequence). V lost 1 base, J lost 0 bases, and 5 bases stayed unmatched. This CDR3 region has 16 residues. This CDR3 is CAWSGGQAISGNTIYF. DNA of the CDR3: TGTGCCTGGAGTGGGGGACAGGCGATCTCTGGAAACACCATATATTTT.

This clone has a single count. V is TRBV12-5 and J is TRBJ2-6; no reliable D call. Germline values: CDR1 LGHNT, CDR2 FRNRAP. V was cut by 7 bases and J by 1 base, with 11 bases left in between. This CDR3 is 15 amino acids long. The CDR3 is CASAARRSGANVLTF. Here the CDR3 DNA reads TGTGCTAGTGCGGCCCGGCGGTCTGGGGCCAACGTCCTGACTTTC.

The chain has TRBV9 and TRBJ2-3; 8 bases align to TRBD1. The CDR3 extends over 15 amino acids. V lost 0 bases, J lost 3 bases, and 3 bases stayed unmatched. The germline gives CDR1 SGDLS, CDR2 YYNGEE. The CDR3 sequence: CASSVEGQGTDTQYF. In DNA form, the CDR3 reads TGTGCCAGCAGCGTAGAAGGACAGGGAACAGATACGCAGTATTTT.

V and J are TRBV10-3 and TRBJ1-2, with a tentative D call TRBD1 (6 bases). V dropped 4 bases and J dropped 4 bases, with 19 bases sitting between them. This CDR3 has 16 residues. The germline CDR1 and CDR2 sequences are ENHRY and SYGVKD. The CDR3 sequence: CAISAARGGGGYGYTF. The CDR3 bases are TGTGCCATCAGTGCTGCGAGGGGGGGTGGAGGCTATGGCTACACCTTC.

J is TRBJ1-4 and V is TRBV28; perhaps TRBD1 as D (5 bases). V was clipped by 5 bases and J by 3 bases, with 13 bases between them. The CDR3 spans 15 residues. The germline gives CDR1 MDHEN, CDR2 SYDVKM. CDR3 coding DNA: TGTGCCAGCAGTCCCGCCGGGGGATCTAATGAAAAACTGTTTTTT. Residues: CASSPAGGSNEKLFF.

The chain joins TRBV14 to TRBJ1-1; D gene ambiguous. This CDR3 is built from 13 residues. V was pared by 1 base and J by 6 bases, with 9 bases between. The germline gives CDR1 SGHDN, CDR2 FVKESK. The DNA of the CDR3 is TGTGCCAGCAGCCAAGTTGCGCGTTCTGAAGCTTTCTTT. Amino acids: CASSQVARSEAFF.

The CDR3 here is CASGLWLAGDTQYF. Here the CDR3 DNA reads TGTGCTAGTGGTTTGTGGCTAGCGGGGGATACGCAGTATTTT. The rearrangement links TRBV12-5 to TRBJ2-3; TRBD2 matches 9 bases. Trimming at V came to 2 bases and at J to 6 bases, leaving 3 bases not matched to a gene. The CDR3 length is 14 residues. Germline V gene sequence: CDR1 LGHNT, CDR2 FRNRAP.